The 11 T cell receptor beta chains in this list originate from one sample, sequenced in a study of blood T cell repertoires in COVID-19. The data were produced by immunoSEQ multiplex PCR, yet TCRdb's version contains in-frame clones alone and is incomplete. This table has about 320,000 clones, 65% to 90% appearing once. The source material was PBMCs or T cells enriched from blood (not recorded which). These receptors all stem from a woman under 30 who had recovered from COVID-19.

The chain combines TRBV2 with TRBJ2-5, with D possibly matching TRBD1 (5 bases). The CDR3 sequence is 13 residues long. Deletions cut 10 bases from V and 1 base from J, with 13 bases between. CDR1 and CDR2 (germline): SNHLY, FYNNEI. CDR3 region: CATSLDTQETQYF. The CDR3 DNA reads TGTGCCACCTCCCTGGACACCCAAGAGACCCAGTACTTC.

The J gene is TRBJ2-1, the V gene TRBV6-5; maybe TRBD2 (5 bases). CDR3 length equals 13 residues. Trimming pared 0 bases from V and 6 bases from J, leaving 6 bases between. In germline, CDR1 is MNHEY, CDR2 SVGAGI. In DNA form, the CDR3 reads TGTGCCAGCAGTTACTCTAGCGCCAATGAGCAGTTCTTC. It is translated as CASSYSSANEQFF.

In nucleotides, the CDR3 is TGTGCCAGCAGTTTCCTAGGACTAGCGGGACTCACCGGGGAGCTGTTTTTT. This gives the protein CASSFLGLAGLTGELFF. The chain carries TRBV28 and TRBJ2-2, with 12 bases fitting TRBD2. This CDR3 comprises 17 residues. Germline assignment: CDR1 MDHEN and CDR2 SYDVKM. Trimming took 3 bases from V and 4 from J; bases not matched to a gene: 6.

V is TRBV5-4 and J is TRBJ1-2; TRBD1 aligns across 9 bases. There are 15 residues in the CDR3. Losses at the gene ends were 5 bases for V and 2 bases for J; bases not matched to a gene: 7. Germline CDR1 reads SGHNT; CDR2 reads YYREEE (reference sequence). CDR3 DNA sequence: TGTGCCAGCAGTCGTCCCGGGACAGGGAACTATGGCTACACCTTC. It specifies CASSRPGTGNYGYTF.

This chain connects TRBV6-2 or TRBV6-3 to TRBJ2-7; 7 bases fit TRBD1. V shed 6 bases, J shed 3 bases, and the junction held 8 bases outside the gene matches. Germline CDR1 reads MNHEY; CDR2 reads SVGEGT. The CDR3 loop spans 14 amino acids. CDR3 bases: TGTGCCAGCAGCGCACCGGGACAGTACTACGAGCAGTACTTC. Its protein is CASSAPGQYYEQYF.

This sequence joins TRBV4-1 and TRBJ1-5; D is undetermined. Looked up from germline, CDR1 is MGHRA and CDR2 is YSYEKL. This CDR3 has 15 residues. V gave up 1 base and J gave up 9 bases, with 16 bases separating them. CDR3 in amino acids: CASSQGPGPGWPQHF. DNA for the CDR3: TGCGCCAGCAGCCAAGGTCCCGGTCCTGGTTGGCCCCAGCATTTT.

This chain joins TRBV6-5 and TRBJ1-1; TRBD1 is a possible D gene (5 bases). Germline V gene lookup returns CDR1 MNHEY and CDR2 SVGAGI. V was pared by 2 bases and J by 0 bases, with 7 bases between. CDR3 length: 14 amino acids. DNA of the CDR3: TGTGCCAGCAGTTACGACAGAGTGAACACTGAAGCTTTCTTT. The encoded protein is CASSYDRVNTEAFF.

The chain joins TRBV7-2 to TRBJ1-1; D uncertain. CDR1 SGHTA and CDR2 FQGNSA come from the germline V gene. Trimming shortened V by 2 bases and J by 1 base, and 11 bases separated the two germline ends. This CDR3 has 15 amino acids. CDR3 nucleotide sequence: TGTGCCAGCAGCTTATTTCCGGGGAAGAACACTGAAGCTTTCTTT. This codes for CASSLFPGKNTEAFF.

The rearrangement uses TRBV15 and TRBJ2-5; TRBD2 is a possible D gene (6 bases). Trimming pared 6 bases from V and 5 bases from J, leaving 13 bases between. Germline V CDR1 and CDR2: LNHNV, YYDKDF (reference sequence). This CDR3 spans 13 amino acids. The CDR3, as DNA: TGTGCCACCAGTCGGGAGAGGGGTGAGACCCAGTACTTC. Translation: CATSRERGETQYF. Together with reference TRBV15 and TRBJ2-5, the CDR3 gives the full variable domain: DAMVIQNPRYQVTQFGKPVTLSCSQTLNHNVMYWYQQKSSQAPKLLFHYYDKDFNNEADTPDNFQSRRPNTSFCFLDIRSPGLGDTAMYLCATSRERGETQYFGPGTRLLVL.

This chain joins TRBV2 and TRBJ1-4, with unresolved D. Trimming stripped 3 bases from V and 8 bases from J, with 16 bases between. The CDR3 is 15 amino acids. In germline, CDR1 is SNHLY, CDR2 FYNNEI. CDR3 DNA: TGTGCCAGCAGTGACCGGGGAGGAATTTGGGAAAAACTGTTTTTT. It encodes CASSDRGGIWEKLFF.

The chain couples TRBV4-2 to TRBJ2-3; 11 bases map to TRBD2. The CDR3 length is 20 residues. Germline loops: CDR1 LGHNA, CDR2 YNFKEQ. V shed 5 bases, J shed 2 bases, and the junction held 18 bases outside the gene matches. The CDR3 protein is CASSSGSVLAGGLNTDTQYF. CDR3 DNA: TGTGCCAGCAGCTCGGGGTCGGTCCTAGCGGGAGGCCTGAACACAGATACGCAGTATTTT.